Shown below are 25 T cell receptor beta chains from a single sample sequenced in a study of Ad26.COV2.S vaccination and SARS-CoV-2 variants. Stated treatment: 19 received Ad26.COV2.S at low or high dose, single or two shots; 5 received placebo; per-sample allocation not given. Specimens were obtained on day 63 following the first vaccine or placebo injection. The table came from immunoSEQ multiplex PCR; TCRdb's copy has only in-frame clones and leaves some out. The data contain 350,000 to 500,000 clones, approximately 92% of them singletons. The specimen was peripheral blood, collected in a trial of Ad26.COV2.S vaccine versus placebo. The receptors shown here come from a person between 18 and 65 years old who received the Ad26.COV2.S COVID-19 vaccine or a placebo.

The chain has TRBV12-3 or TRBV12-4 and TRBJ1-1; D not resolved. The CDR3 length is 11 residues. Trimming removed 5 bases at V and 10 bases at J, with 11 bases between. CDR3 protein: CASSVNSAAFF. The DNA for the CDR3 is TGTGCCAGCAGTGTTAACAGTGCAGCTTTCTTT.

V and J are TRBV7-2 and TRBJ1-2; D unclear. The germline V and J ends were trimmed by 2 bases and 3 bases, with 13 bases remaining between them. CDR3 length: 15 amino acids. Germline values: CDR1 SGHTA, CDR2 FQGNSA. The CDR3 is CASSLMGSPHYGYTF. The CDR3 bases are TGTGCCAGCAGCTTAATGGGCTCCCCCCACTATGGCTACACCTTC.

CDR3 bases: TGTGCCAGCAGCCTCCCGGGGGCAGGGGGCCGGTACGAGCAGTACTTC. As protein: CASSLPGAGGRYEQYF. The rearrangement joins TRBV14 to TRBJ2-7; 8 positions match TRBD1. V shed 4 bases, J shed 4 bases, and the junction held 12 bases outside the gene matches. Looked up from germline, CDR1 is SGHDN and CDR2 is FVKESK. The CDR3 is made up of 16 amino acids. The entire variable domain, with the rest obtained from reference TRBV14 and TRBJ2-7, is as follows: EAGVTQFPSHSVIEKGQTVTLRCDPISGHDNLYWYRRVMGKEIKFLLHFVKESKQDESGMPNNRFLAERTGGTYSTLKVQPAELEDSGVYFCASSLPGAGGRYEQYFGPGTRLTVT.

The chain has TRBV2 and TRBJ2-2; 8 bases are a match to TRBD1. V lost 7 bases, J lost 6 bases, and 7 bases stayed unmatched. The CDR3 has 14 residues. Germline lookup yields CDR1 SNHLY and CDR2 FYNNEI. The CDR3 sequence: CASKDRVGSGELFF. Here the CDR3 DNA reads TGTGCCAGCAAGGACAGGGTTGGTTCCGGGGAGCTGTTTTTT.

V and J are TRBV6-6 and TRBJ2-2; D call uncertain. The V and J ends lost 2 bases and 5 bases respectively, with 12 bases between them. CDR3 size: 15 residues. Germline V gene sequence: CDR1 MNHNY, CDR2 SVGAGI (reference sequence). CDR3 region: CASSYVLPQTGELFF. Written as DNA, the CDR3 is TGTGCCAGCAGTTACGTTCTGCCACAGACCGGGGAGCTGTTTTTT.

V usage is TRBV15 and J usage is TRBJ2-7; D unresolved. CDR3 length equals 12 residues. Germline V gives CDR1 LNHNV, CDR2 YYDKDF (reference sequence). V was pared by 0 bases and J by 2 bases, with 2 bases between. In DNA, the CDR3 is TGTGCCACCAGCAGAGAAACCTACGAGCAGTACTTC. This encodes CATSRETYEQYF. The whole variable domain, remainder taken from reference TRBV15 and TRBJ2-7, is DAMVIQNPRYQVTQFGKPVTLSCSQTLNHNVMYWYQQKSSQAPKLLFHYYDKDFNNEADTPDNFQSRRPNTSFCFLDIRSPGLGDTAMYLCATSRETYEQYFGPGTRLTVT.

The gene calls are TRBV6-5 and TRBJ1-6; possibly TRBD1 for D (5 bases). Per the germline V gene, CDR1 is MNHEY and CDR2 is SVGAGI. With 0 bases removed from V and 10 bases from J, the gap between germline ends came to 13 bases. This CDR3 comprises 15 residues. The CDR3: CASSYSGGGDSPLHF. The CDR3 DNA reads TGTGCCAGCAGTTACTCAGGAGGAGGGGACTCACCCCTCCACTTT.

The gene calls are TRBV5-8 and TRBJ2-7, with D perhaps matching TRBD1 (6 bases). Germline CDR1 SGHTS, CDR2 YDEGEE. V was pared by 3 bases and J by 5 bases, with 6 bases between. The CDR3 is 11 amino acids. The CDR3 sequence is CASSWTDEQYF. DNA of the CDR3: TGTGCCAGCAGCTGGACAGACGAGCAGTACTTC.

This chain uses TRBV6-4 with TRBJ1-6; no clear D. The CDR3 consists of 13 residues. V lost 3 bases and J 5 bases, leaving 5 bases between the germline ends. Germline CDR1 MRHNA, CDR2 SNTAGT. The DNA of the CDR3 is TGTGCCAGCAGTGAACGGCATAATTCACCCCTCCACTTT. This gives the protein CASSERHNSPLHF.

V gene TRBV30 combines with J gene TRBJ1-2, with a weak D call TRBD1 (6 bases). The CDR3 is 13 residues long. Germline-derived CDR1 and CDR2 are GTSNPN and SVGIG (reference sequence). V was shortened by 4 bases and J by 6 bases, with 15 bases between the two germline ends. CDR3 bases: TGTGCCTGGACATATCAGGGGTTCCATGGCTACACCTTC. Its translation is CAWTYQGFHGYTF.

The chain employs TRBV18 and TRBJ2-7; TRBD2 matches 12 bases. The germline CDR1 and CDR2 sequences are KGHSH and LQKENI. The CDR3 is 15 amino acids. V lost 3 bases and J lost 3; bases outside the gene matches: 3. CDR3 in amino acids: CASSPGLAGLYEQYF. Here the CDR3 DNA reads TGTGCCAGCTCACCCGGACTAGCGGGACTCTACGAGCAGTACTTC.

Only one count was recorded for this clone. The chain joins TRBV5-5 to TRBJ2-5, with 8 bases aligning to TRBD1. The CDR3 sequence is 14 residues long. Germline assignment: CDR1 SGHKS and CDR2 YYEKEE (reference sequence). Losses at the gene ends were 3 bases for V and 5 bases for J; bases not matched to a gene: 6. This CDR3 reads CASSSMTGVETQYF. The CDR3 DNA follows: TGTGCCAGCAGCTCCATGACAGGGGTCGAGACCCAGTACTTC.

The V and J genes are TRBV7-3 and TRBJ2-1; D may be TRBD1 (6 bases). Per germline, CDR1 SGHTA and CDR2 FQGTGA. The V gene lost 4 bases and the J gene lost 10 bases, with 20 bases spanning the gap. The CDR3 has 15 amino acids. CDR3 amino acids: CASSSHGMDSLEQFF. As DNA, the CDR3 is TGTGCCAGCAGCTCCCACGGGATGGACAGCTTAGAGCAGTTCTTC.

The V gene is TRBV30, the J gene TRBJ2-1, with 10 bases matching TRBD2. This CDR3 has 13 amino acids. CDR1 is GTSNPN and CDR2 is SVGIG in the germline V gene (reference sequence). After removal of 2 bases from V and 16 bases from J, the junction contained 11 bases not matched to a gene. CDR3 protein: CAWSPQLLAGYFF. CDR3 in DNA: TGTGCCTGGAGTCCACAGTTACTAGCGGGATACTTCTTC.

CDR3 amino acids: CASSPNPTWSTEAFF. CDR3 sequence (DNA): TGTGCCAGCAGCCCAAATCCGACCTGGTCCACTGAAGCTTTCTTT. The chain combines TRBV7-2 with TRBJ1-1; no clear D gene. Trimming shortened V by 5 bases and J by 4 bases, and 17 bases separated the two germline ends. Germline-derived CDR1 and CDR2 are SGHTA and FQGNSA. The CDR3 is made up of 15 amino acids.

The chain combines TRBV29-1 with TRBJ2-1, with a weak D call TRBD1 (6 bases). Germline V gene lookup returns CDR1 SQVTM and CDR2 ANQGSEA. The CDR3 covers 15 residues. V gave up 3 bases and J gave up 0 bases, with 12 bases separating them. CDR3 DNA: TGCAGCGTTGATGGACAGCCGAGCTCCTACAATGAGCAGTTCTTC. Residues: CSVDGQPSSYNEQFF.

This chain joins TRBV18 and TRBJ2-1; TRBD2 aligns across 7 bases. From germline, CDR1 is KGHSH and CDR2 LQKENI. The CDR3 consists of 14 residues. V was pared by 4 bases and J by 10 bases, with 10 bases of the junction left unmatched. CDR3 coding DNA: TGTGCCAGCTCACAACAGCGGGACGATTCGGAGCAGTTCTTC. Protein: CASSQQRDDSEQFF. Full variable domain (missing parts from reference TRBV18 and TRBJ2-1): NAGVMQNPRHLVRRRGQEARLRCSPMKGHSHVYWYRQLPEEGLKFMVYLQKENIIDESGMPKERFSAEFPKEGPSILRIQQVVRGDSAAYFCASSQQRDDSEQFFGPGTRLTVL.

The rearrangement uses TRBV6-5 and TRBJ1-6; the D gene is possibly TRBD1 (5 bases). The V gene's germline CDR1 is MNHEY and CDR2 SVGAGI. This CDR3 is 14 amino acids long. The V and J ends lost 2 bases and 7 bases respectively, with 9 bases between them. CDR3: CASSYRGGNSPLHF. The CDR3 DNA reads TGTGCCAGCAGTTACCGGGGGGGAAATTCACCCCTCCACTTT.

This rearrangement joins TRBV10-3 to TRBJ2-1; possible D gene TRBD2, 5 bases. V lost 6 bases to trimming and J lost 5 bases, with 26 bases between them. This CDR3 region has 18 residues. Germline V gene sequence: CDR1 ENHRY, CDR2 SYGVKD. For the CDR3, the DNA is TGTGCCATCAGGGATGGCGGACTTTCAGACGGGAACAACAATGAGCAGTTCTTC. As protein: CAIRDGGLSDGNNNEQFF.

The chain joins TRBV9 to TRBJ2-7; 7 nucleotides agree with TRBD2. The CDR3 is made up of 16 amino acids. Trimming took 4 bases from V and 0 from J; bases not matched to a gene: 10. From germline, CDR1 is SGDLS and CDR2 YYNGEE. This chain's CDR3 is CASSPGGSPSSYEQYF. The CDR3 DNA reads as TGTGCCAGCAGCCCTGGCGGGAGCCCGAGCTCCTACGAGCAGTACTTC.

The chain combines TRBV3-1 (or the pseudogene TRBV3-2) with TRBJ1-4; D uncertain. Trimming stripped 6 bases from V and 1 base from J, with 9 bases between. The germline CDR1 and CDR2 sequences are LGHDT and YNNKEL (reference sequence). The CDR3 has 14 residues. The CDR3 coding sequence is TGTGCCAGCAGTCGCCGGGAAACTAATGAAAAACTGTTTTTT. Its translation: CASSRRETNEKLFF.

The DNA for the CDR3 is TGTGCCAGCGGACTAGCGGGAGTGGACACCGGGGAGCTGTTTTTT. The encoded protein is CASGLAGVDTGELFF. The chain recombines TRBV9 with TRBJ2-2; 13 positions agree with TRBD2. Germline V gene lookup returns CDR1 SGDLS and CDR2 YYNGEE. Germline trimming cut 7 bases from V and 3 bases from J; bases unmatched to any gene: 3. CDR3 length: 15 amino acids.

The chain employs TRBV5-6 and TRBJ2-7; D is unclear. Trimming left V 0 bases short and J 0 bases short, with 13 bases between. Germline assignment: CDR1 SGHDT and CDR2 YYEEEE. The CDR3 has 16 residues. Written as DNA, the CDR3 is TGTGCCAGCAGCTTGGTAGGTGGGATCTCCTCCTACGAGCAGTACTTC. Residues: CASSLVGGISSYEQYF.

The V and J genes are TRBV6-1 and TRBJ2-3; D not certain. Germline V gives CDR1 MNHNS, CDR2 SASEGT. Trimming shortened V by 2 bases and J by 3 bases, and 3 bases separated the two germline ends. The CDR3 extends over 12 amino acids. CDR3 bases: TGTGCCAGCAGTGAACAGACAGATACGCAGTATTTT. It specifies CASSEQTDTQYF.

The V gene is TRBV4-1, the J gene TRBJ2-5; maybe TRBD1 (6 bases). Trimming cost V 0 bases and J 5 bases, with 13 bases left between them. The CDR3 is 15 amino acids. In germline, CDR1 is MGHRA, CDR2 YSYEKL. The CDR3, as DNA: TGCGCCAGCAGCCAAGATGGGGGCCCGGGTGAGACCCAGTACTTC. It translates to CASSQDGGPGETQYF.